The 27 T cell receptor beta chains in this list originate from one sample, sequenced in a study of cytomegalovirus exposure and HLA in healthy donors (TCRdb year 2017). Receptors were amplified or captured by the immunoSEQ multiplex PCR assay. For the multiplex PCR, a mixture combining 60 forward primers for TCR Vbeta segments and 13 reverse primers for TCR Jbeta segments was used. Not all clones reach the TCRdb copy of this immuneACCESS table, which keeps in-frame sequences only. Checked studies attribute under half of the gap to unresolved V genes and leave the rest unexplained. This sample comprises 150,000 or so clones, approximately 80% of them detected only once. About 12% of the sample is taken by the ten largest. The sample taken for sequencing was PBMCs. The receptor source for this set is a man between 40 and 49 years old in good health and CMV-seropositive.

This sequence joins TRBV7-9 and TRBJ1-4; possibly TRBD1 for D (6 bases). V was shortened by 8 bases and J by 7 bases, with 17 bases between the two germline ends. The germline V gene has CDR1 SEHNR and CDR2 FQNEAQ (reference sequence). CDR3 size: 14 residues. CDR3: CASGRTAGGEKLFF. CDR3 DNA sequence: TGTGCCAGCGGAAGGACAGCCGGAGGTGAAAAACTGTTTTTT.

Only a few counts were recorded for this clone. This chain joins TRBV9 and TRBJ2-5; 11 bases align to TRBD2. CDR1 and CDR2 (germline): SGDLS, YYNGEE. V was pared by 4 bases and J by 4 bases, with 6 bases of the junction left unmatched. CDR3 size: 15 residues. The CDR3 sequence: CASSSPLAGGETQYF. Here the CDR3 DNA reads TGTGCCAGCAGCTCACCTCTAGCGGGAGGAGAGACCCAGTACTTC.

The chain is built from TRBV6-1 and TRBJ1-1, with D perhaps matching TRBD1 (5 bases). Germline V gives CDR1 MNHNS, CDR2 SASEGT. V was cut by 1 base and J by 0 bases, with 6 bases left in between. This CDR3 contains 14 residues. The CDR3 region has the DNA TGTGCCAGCAGTGAAGGACAGATGAACACTGAAGCTTTCTTT. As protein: CASSEGQMNTEAFF.

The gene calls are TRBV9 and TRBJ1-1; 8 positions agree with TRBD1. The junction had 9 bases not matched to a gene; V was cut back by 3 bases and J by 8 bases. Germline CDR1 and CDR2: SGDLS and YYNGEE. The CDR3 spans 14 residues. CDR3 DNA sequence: TGTGCCAGCAGCGGCATCTCAGGGGGCGTGGAAGCTTTCTTT. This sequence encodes CASSGISGGVEAFF.

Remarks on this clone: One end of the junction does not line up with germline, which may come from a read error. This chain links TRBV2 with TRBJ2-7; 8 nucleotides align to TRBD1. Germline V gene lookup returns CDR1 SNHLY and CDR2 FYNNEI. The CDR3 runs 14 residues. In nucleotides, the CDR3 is TGTGCCAGCATAGGGAGGCAGGGGGCATACGAGCAGTACTTT. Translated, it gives CASIGRQGAYEQYF.

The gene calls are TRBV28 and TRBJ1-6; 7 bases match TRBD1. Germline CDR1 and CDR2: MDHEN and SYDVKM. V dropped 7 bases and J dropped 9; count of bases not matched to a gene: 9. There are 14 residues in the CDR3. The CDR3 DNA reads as TGTGCCAGCATTCGACAGGGCCTTTTTTCACCCCTCCACTTT. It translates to CASIRQGLFSPLHF. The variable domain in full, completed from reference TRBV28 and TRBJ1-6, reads DVKVTQSSRYLVKRTGEKVFLECVQDMDHENMFWYRQDPGLGLRLIYFSYDVKMKEKGDIPEGYSVSREKKERFSLILESASTNQTSMYLCASIRQGLFSPLHFGNGTRLTVT.

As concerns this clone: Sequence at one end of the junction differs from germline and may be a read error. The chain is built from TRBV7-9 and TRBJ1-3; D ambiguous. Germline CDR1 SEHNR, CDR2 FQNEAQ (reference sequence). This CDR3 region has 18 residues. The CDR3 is CSSSPAPRYGSWGNTIYF. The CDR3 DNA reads TGTTCCAGCAGCCCGGCTCCCCGTTATGGGAGTTGGGGAAACACCATATATTTT.

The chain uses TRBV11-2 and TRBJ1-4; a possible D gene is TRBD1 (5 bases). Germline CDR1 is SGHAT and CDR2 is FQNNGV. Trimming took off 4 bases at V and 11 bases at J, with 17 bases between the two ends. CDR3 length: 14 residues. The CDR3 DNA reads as TGTGCCAGCAGCTCCCCGGGCGGGACGGGGAAACTGTTTTTT. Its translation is CASSSPGGTGKLFF. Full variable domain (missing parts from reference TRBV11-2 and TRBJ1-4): EAGVAQSPRYKIIEKRQSVAFWCNPISGHATLYWYQQILGQGPKLLIQFQNNGVVDDSQLPKDRFSAERLKGVDSTLKIQPAKLEDSAVYLCASSSPGGTGKLFFGSGTQLSVL.

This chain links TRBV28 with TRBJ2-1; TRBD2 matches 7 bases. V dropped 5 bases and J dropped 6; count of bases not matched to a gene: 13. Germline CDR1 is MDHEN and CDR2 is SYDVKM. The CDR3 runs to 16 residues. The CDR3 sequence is CASSLPGRESINEQFF. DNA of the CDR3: TGTGCCAGCAGTCTCCCGGGGCGGGAGTCAATCAATGAGCAGTTCTTC.

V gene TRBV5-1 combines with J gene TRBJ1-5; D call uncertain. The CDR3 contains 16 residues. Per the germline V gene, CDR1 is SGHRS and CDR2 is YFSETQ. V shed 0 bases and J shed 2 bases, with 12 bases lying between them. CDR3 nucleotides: TGCGCCAGCAGCTTGGCCGGTTTAGAAGGCAATCAGCCCCAGCATTTT. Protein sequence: CASSLAGLEGNQPQHF.

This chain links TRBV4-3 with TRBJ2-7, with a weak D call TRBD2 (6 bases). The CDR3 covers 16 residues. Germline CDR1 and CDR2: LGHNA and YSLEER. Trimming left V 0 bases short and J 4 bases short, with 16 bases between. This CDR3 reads CASSQDFGGIGYEQYF. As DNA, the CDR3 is TGCGCCAGCAGCCAAGATTTTGGAGGGATAGGGTACGAGCAGTACTTC.

The CDR3 here is CASTPSGDSNQPQHF. The CDR3, as DNA: TGTGCCAGCACGCCCTCGGGGGATAGCAATCAGCCCCAGCATTTT. The chain combines TRBV6-1 with TRBJ1-5; maybe TRBD1 (5 bases). Trimming removed 7 bases from V and 0 bases from J, with 13 bases in between. The length of the CDR3 is 15 residues. Germline values: CDR1 MNHNS, CDR2 SASEGT.

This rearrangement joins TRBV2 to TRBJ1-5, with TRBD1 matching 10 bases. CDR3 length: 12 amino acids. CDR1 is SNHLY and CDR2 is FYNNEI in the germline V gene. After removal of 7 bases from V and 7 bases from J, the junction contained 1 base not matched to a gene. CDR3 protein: CASTGQGQPQHF. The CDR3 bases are TGTGCCAGCACGGGACAGGGGCAGCCCCAGCATTTT. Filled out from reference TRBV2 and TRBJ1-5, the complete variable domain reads EPEVTQTPSHQVTQMGQEVILRCVPISNHLYFYWYRQILGQKVEFLVSFYNNEISEKSEIFDDQFSVERPDGSNFTLKIRSTKLEDSAMYFCASTGQGQPQHFGDGTRLSIL.

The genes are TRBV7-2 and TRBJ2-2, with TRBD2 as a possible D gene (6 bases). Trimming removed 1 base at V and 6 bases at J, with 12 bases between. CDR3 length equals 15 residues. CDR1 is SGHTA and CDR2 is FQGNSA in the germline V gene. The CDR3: CASSLERSGAGELFF. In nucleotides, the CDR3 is TGTGCCAGCAGCTTAGAGCGTTCGGGGGCCGGGGAGCTGTTTTTT.

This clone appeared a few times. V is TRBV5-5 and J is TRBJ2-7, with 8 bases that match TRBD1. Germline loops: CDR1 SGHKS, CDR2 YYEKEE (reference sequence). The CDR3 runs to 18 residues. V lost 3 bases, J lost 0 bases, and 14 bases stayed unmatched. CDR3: CASSSRPQGARSSYEQYF. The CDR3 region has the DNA TGTGCCAGCAGCTCCCGCCCTCAGGGGGCTAGGAGCTCCTACGAGCAGTACTTC.

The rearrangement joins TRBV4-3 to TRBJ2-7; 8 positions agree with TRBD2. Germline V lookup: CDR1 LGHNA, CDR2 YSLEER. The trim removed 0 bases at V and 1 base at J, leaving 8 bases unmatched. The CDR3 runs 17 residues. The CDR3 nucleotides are TGCGCCAGCAGCCAAGAGCTGGGACTAGGGGGTTCCTACGAGCAGTACTTC. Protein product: CASSQELGLGGSYEQYF.

The CDR3 DNA reads as TGTGCCAGCAGTACAAACGTGGAGCAGTACTTC. Translation gives CASSTNVEQYF. The chain is built from TRBV6-5 and TRBJ2-7; no firm D call. The CDR3 is 11 residues long. Germline V gives CDR1 MNHEY, CDR2 SVGAGI. V dropped 5 bases and J dropped 7 bases, with 9 bases sitting between them.

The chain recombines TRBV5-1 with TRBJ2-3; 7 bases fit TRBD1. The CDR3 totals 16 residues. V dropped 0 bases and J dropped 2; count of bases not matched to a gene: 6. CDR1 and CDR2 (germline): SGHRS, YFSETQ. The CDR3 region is CASSLGQGYTTDTQYF. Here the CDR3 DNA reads TGCGCCAGCAGCTTGGGACAGGGATACACCACAGATACGCAGTATTTT.

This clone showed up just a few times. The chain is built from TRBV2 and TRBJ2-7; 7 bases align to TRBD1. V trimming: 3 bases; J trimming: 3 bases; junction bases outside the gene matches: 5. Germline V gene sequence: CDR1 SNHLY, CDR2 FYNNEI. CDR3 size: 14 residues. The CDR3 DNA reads TGTGCCAGCAGTGAGAGGGGGCGTATCTACGAGCAGTACTTC. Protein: CASSERGRIYEQYF.

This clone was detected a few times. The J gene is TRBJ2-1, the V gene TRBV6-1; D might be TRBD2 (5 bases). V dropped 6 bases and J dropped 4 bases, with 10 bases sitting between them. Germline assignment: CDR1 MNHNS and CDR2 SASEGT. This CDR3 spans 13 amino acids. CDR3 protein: CASSNGVYNEQFF. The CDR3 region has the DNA TGTGCCAGCAGCAACGGGGTTTACAATGAGCAGTTCTTC.

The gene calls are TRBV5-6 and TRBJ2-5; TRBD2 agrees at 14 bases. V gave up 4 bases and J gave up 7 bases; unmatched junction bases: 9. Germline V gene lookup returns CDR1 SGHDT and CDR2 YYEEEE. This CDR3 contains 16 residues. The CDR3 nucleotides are TGTGCCAGCAGCCTTGGACTAGCGGGAGGCATTGGGACCCAGTACTTC. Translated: CASSLGLAGGIGTQYF. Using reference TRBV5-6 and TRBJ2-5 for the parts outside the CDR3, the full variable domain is DAGVTQSPTHLIKTRGQQVTLRCSPKSGHDTVSWYQQALGQGPQFIFQYYEEEERQRGNFPDRFSGHQFPNYSSELNVNALLLGDSALYLCASSLGLAGGIGTQYFGPGTRLLVL.

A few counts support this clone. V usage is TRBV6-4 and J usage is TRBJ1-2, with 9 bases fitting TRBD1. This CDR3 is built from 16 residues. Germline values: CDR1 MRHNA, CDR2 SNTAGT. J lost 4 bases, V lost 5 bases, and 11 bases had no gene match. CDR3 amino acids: CASSRSGGQGSYGYTF. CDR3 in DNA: TGTGCCAGCAGTCGATCTGGGGGACAGGGAAGCTATGGCTACACCTTC.

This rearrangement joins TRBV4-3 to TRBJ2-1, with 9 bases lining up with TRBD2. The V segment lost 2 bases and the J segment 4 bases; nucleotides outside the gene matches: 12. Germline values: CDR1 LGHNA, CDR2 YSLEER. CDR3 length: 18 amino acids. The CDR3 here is CASSQFPLAGEMYNEQFF. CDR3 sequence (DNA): TGCGCCAGCAGCCAATTTCCCTTAGCGGGAGAAATGTACAATGAGCAGTTCTTC.

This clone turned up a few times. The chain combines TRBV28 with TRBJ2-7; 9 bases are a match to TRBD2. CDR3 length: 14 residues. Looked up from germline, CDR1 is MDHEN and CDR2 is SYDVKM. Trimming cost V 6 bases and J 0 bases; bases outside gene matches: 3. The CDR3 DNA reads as TGTGCCAGCAGACTAGCGGGCTCCTCCTACGAGCAGTACTTC. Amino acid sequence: CASRLAGSSYEQYF. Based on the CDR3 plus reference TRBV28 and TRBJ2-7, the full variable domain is DVKVTQSSRYLVKRTGEKVFLECVQDMDHENMFWYRQDPGLGLRLIYFSYDVKMKEKGDIPEGYSVSREKKERFSLILESASTNQTSMYLCASRLAGSSYEQYFGPGTRLTVT.

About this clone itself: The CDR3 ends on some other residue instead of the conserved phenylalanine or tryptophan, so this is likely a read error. The CDR3 sequence: CASSPDRDTIYL. CDR3 nucleotide sequence: TGTGCCAGCTCACCGGACAGGGACACCATATATCTT. The V and J genes are TRBV18 and TRBJ1-3; 8 bases line up with TRBD1. Germline V gives CDR1 KGHSH, CDR2 LQKENI. The CDR3 contains 12 residues. The J segment lost 8 bases and the V segment lost 3 bases, leaving 0 bases of the junction unmatched.

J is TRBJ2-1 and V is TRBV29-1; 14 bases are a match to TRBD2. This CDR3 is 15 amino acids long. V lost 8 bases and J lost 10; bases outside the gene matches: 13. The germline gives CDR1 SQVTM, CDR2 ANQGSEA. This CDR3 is CSFIEGLAGVEEQFF. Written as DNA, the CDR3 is TGCAGCTTTATTGAGGGACTAGCGGGAGTCGAGGAGCAGTTCTTC.

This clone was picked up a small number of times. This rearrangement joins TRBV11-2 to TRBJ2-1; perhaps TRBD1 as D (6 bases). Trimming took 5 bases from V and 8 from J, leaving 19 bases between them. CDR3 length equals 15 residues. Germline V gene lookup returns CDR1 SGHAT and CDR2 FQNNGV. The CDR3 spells CASSPYRARGYEQFF. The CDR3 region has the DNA TGTGCCAGCAGCCCATACAGGGCTCGGGGCTATGAGCAGTTCTTC. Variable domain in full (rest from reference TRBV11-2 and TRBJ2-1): EAGVAQSPRYKIIEKRQSVAFWCNPISGHATLYWYQQILGQGPKLLIQFQNNGVVDDSQLPKDRFSAERLKGVDSTLKIQPAKLEDSAVYLCASSPYRARGYEQFFGPGTRLTVL.